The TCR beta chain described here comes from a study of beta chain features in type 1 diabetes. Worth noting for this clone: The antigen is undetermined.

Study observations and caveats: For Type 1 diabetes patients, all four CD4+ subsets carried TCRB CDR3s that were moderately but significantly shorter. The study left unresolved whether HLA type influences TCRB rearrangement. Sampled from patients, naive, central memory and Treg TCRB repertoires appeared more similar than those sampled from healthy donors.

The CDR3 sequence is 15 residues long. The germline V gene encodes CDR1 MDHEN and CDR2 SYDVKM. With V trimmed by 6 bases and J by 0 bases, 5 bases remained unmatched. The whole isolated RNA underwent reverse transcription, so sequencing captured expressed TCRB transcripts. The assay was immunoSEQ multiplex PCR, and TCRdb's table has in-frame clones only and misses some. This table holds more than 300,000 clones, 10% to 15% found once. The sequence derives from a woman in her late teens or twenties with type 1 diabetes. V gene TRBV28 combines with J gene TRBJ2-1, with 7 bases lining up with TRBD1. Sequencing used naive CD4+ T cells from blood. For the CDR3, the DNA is TGTGCCAGCAGACTCCAGGGGGTCTCCTACAATGAGCAGTTCTTC. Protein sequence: CASRLQGVSYNEQFF.